This record looks at one T cell receptor (beta chain) sequence and its context. Its antigen remains unknown. Germline CDR1 is SGHAT and CDR2 is FQNNGV. This CDR3 comprises 13 residues. This sample was taken from a study of graft-versus-host responses after intestinal transplantation. Turning to the study itself: Uniformly, recipients were administered anti-thymocyte globulin induction with subsequent tacrolimus and steroids for around three years. Findings of the study overall: GvH clones were identified in recipient marrow, with some first appearing in ileum or blood.

This table comes from immunoSEQ multiplex PCR, and its TCRdb copy is limited to in-frame clones, with some not included. This table has more than 100,000 clones, 95% appearing once. The sequences come from unstimulated CD8+ T cells sorted from spleen or lymph node cells, collected before intestinal transplant. The clonotype was recovered from a human donor who received an intestinal transplant. The V gene is TRBV11-2, the J gene TRBJ2-5; D gene uncertain. The end of the DNA fits TRBJ2-7 better, so the J call may be wrong. The CDR3 region has the DNA TGTGCCAGCAGTCCTAACCTCTCCTACGAGCAGTACTTC. As protein: CASSPNLSYEQYF.